Shown below are 23 T cell receptor beta chains from a single sample sequenced in a study of shared T cell receptors in the human thymus. Sequencing was performed with immunoSEQ multiplex PCR; in TCRdb, only in-frame clones are kept and a portion is missing. The profile shows about 660,000 clones, around 87% of them singletons. These same data were also listed under a study on human thymus T cells.

Sequencing used thymocytes. All receptors derive from a boy younger than two with a congenital heart defect.

The chain employs TRBV4-3 and TRBJ2-7, with a tentative D call TRBD1 (5 bases). The CDR3 contains 15 residues. Trimming removed 2 bases at V and 0 bases at J, with 11 bases between. The germline V gene has CDR1 LGHNA and CDR2 YSLEER. The CDR3 loop is CASSQNRTYSYEQYF. The CDR3 region has the DNA TGCGCCAGCAGCCAAAACAGGACCTACTCCTACGAGCAGTACTTC.

The V and J genes are TRBV10-3 and TRBJ2-7; 11 bases are a match to TRBD1. V shed 6 bases and J 6 bases; nucleotides not matched to a gene: 7. Germline V gives CDR1 ENHRY, CDR2 SYGVKD. The CDR3 runs 14 residues. The CDR3 DNA reads as TGTGCCATCAGGGGTTCCGGGACAGGGGGCGAGCAGTACTTC. Translated: CAIRGSGTGGEQYF.

The J gene is TRBJ2-7, the V gene TRBV30; D not certain. Germline assignment: CDR1 GTSNPN and CDR2 SVGIG (reference sequence). Trimming stripped 2 bases from V and 0 bases from J, with 8 bases between. There are 13 residues in the CDR3. CDR3 nucleotides: TGTGCCTGGAGTAATCGCAGCTCCTACGAGCAGTACTTC. It encodes CAWSNRSSYEQYF.

The J gene is TRBJ2-1, the V gene TRBV9; TRBD2 matches at 8 bases. Per the germline V gene, CDR1 is SGDLS and CDR2 is YYNGEE. J was trimmed by 4 bases and V by 0 bases; bases with no gene match: 3. This CDR3 has 15 residues. CDR3 protein: CASSVGGGHYNEQFF. The CDR3 bases are TGTGCCAGCAGCGTAGGCGGGGGGCATTACAATGAGCAGTTCTTC.

The chain recombines TRBV6-5 with TRBJ2-1; TRBD2 aligns across 11 bases. With 2 bases clipped from V and 9 bases from J, the junction kept 9 bases outside the gene matches. Germline V CDR1 and CDR2: MNHEY, SVGAGI. CDR3 length: 16 amino acids. Here the CDR3 DNA reads TGTGCCAGCAGTTACCGTAGCGGGAGGGCCTTGGTTGAGCAGTTCTTC. It specifies CASSYRSGRALVEQFF.

The chain recombines TRBV7-2 with TRBJ2-7, with D possibly TRBD1 on 6 matching bases. The CDR3 covers 16 residues. In germline, CDR1 is SGHTA, CDR2 FQGNSA. Trimming left V 5 bases short and J 0 bases short, with 17 bases between. The CDR3 is CASSHRARDVSYEQYF. CDR3 DNA: TGTGCCAGCAGCCACAGGGCCAGGGACGTCTCCTACGAGCAGTACTTC.

The chain uses TRBV27 and TRBJ2-5; tentative D call: TRBD2 (5 bases). This CDR3 region has 15 residues. Germline V gene lookup returns CDR1 MNHEY and CDR2 SMNVEV (reference sequence). V lost 5 bases, J lost 0 bases, and 13 bases lay in between. In DNA form, the CDR3 reads TGTGCCAGCAGTATGGCTCGACTATACCAAGAGACCCAGTACTTC. This gives the protein CASSMARLYQETQYF.

This clone was observed once. The V and J genes are TRBV25-1 and TRBJ2-7, with 7 bases aligning to TRBD2. Trimming removed 4 bases from V and 1 base from J; junction bases left unmatched: 13. Germline values: CDR1 MGHDK, CDR2 SYGVNS. This CDR3 has 17 amino acids. DNA of the CDR3: TGTGCCAGCAGTGTCTCCCCGGCGGGAGACGTGTCCTACGAGCAGTACTTC. This gives the protein CASSVSPAGDVSYEQYF.

This chain joins TRBV6-5 and TRBJ2-7; D is perhaps TRBD1 (6 bases). Germline CDR1 is MNHEY and CDR2 is SVGAGI. The V end lost 6 bases, the J end lost 2 bases, and 17 bases lay between the germline ends. The CDR3 has 15 residues. This CDR3 reads CASRRKGGPPYEQYF. CDR3 bases: TGTGCCAGCAGGCGGAAAGGGGGACCCCCCTACGAGCAGTACTTC.

The chain couples TRBV27 to TRBJ2-7; weak D call: TRBD1 (6 bases). The germline V gene has CDR1 MNHEY and CDR2 SMNVEV (reference sequence). The CDR3 has 21 residues. V lost 3 bases and J lost 3, with 33 bases in between. The CDR3 nucleotides are TGTGCCAGCAGTTTCCTTCTCAGGGACATTACGCCCCTACCATTGCTCTACGAGCAGTACTTC. Translated, it gives CASSFLLRDITPLPLLYEQYF.

The chain has TRBV28 and TRBJ2-7; D is possibly TRBD1 (6 bases). Germline CDR1 reads MDHEN; CDR2 reads SYDVKM. This CDR3 comprises 15 residues. With 5 bases removed from V and 0 bases from J, the gap between germline ends came to 14 bases. DNA of the CDR3: TGTGCCAGCAGTCAACCGACAGGTCCCTCCTACGAGCAGTACTTC. Its protein product is CASSQPTGPSYEQYF.

The CDR3: CASSESLAGTQLNTGELFF. The CDR3 bases are TGTGCCAGCAGTGAAAGCCTAGCGGGGACTCAATTGAACACCGGGGAGCTGTTTTTT. The chain links TRBV6-1 to TRBJ2-2; TRBD2 matches 9 bases. The CDR3 totals 19 residues. Germline lookup yields CDR1 MNHNS and CDR2 SASEGT. V was pared by 2 bases and J by 1 base, with 11 bases of the junction left unmatched.

The chain has TRBV2 and TRBJ2-3; D is possibly TRBD1 (5 bases). Trimming stripped 0 bases from V and 2 bases from J, with 12 bases between. The CDR3 is 16 residues long. Germline-derived CDR1 and CDR2 are SNHLY and FYNNEI. The CDR3: CASSEAIDRYTDTQYF. CDR3 DNA sequence: TGTGCCAGCAGTGAAGCGATCGACAGATACACAGATACGCAGTATTTT.

J is TRBJ2-1 and V is TRBV19, with TRBD2 matching 11 bases. From germline, CDR1 is LNHDA and CDR2 SQIVND (reference sequence). V trimming: 6 bases; J trimming: 4 bases; junction bases outside the gene matches: 5. This CDR3 has 15 residues. The CDR3 spells CASRTGTSGYNEQFF. As DNA, the CDR3 is TGTGCCAGTAGGACCGGGACTAGCGGATACAATGAGCAGTTCTTC.

The chain carries TRBV15 and TRBJ1-1, with a weak D call TRBD1 (6 bases). V was trimmed by 1 base and J by 5 bases, leaving 17 bases between them. Per germline, CDR1 LNHNV and CDR2 YYDKDF (reference sequence). This CDR3 has 16 residues. The CDR3 DNA is TGTGCCACCAGCAGAGGGTACGGGGGGGGCGGAACTGAAGCTTTCTTT. This codes for CATSRGYGGGGTEAFF.

The genes are TRBV2 and TRBJ2-5; perhaps TRBD2 as D (6 bases). Trimming took 0 bases from V and 1 from J, leaving 15 bases between them. Germline V lookup: CDR1 SNHLY, CDR2 FYNNEI. The CDR3 extends over 17 amino acids. The CDR3 region is CASSEAGRLGSQETQYF. CDR3 DNA sequence: TGTGCCAGCAGTGAAGCGGGGAGACTAGGCAGCCAAGAGACCCAGTACTTC.

The chain combines TRBV28 with TRBJ2-7; a possible D gene is TRBD2 (5 bases). This CDR3 has 16 amino acids. Deletions cut 10 bases from V and 6 bases from J, with 28 bases between. CDR1 and CDR2 from the germline V gene are MDHEN and SYDVKM. CDR3 nucleotide sequence: TGTGCCACCTCAAAGACTATCCTTCTCTTCGAGTCCGAGCAGTACTTC. Translating it yields CATSKTILLFESEQYF.

This chain joins TRBV6-5 and TRBJ1-1, with TRBD1 as a possible D gene (6 bases). The length of the CDR3 is 15 residues. Trimming left V 6 bases short and J 1 base short, with 15 bases between. CDR1 is MNHEY and CDR2 is SVGAGI in the germline V gene. CDR3 nucleotides: TGTGCCAGCAGAACCACAGACAGGAAGAACACTGAAGCTTTCTTT. The encoded protein is CASRTTDRKNTEAFF.

The genes are TRBV29-1 and TRBJ2-3, with D perhaps matching TRBD1 (6 bases). This CDR3 contains 16 residues. The germline V and J ends were trimmed by 0 bases and 1 base, with 14 bases remaining between them. CDR1 is SQVTM, CDR2 ANQGSEA, per germline. This CDR3 is CSVEDGWGQGTDTQYF. The CDR3 DNA follows: TGCAGCGTTGAAGATGGGTGGGGGCAAGGCACAGATACGCAGTATTTT.

The V and J genes are TRBV2 and TRBJ1-2; D is unresolved. With 8 bases removed from V and 6 bases from J, the gap between germline ends came to 13 bases. This CDR3 is 12 amino acids long. Per the germline V gene, CDR1 is SNHLY and CDR2 is FYNNEI. The CDR3 region has the DNA TGTGCCAGCCTGACTCACCCCGATGGCTACACCTTC. As protein: CASLTHPDGYTF.

The V gene is TRBV5-4, the J gene TRBJ2-1; 12 nucleotides match TRBD2. V lost 3 bases, J lost 4 bases, and 8 bases stayed unmatched. CDR3 length: 17 amino acids. The germline V gene encodes CDR1 SGHNT and CDR2 YYREEE (reference sequence). This chain's CDR3 is CASSYLAGGPIYNEQFF. CDR3 sequence (DNA): TGTGCCAGCAGCTACCTAGCGGGGGGGCCTATATACAATGAGCAGTTCTTC.

This chain connects TRBV12-2 to TRBJ2-3; TRBD2 was called by the table and not checked on the DNA. TRBV12-2 is shown as a pseudogene. The CDR3 is 16 residues long. DNA for the CDR3: TGTGCAAGTCGCTTAGTCACGGGGGGACCCCCAGATACGCAGTATTTT. As protein: CASRLVTGGPPDTQYF.

The chain employs TRBV7-9 and TRBJ2-1; a possible D gene is TRBD1 (5 bases). The germline V and J ends were trimmed by 3 bases and 2 bases, with 14 bases remaining between them. Germline lookup yields CDR1 SEHNR and CDR2 FQNEAQ (reference sequence). The length of the CDR3 is 16 residues. The DNA of the CDR3 is TGTGCCAGCAGCTTGTCCTCAGGGCGAACCTACAATGAGCAGTTCTTC. It yields the protein CASSLSSGRTYNEQFF.